These 18 T cell receptor beta chains were sequenced from one sample in a study of CD8+ T cells in alopecia areata. Investigators isolated RNA and reverse transcribed it into cDNA to act as the sequencing template. Using immunoSEQ multiplex PCR, the repertoire was profiled, and TCRdb retains in-frame clones only, with some absent. Listed for the sample are roughly 260,000 clones, none seen a single time. Sorting of pooled cutaneous lymph node cells was based on CD4, CD8alpha, NKG2D, NKG2ACE and other markers. The specimen was CD4+ T cells sorted from a lymph node. The receptors stem from a C3H/HeJ mouse with alopecia areata. The strain bears MHC haplotype H2-k.

On this clone: Gene names are mouse gene names. The read terminates 4 residues ahead of where the CDR3 ends, so the germline J gene completes it. The J gene is TRBJ1-1, the V gene TRBV1; the D gene is possibly TRBD1 (6 bases). V shed 1 base and J shed 0 bases, with 12 bases lying between them. CDR1 and CDR2 from the germline V gene are NSQYPW and LRSPGD (reference sequence). The CDR3 is made up of 16 amino acids. CDR3 protein: CTCSAGRGIANTEVFF. The CDR3 bases that were read are TGCACCTGCAGTGCAGGGAGGGGGATTGCAAACACA.

Only a few counts were recorded for this clone. The genes and germline here are from mouse. The read ends 4 residues shy of where the CDR3 ends; the end is completed using the germline J gene. The J gene is TRBJ2-1, the V gene TRBV13-1; 7 positions agree with TRBD1. Trimming cost V 3 bases and J 4 bases; bases outside gene matches: 4. Germline CDR1 NSHNY, CDR2 SYGAGN. The CDR3 consists of 14 residues. The covered CDR3 bases are TGTGCCAGCAGTGGGGACAGTGCATATGCT. Residues: CASSGDSAYA. The whole CDR3 region reads CASSGDSAYAEQFF.

There are a few counts of this clone. Gene labels here are mouse ones. The CDR3 extends 4 residues past the end of the read, so its final part is completed from the germline J gene. The gene calls are TRBV5 and TRBJ2-1, with 7 bases identical to TRBD2. The trim removed 2 bases at V and 3 bases at J, leaving 7 bases unmatched. The CDR3 is made up of 16 amino acids. Germline-derived CDR1 and CDR2 are LGHNA and YNLKQL (reference sequence). Here the CDR3 reads CASSQLPAGGYAEQFF. The sequenced CDR3 bases are TGTGCCAGCAGCCAACTCCCGGCTGGGGGCTATGCT.

This clone occurred a few times. Any gene name here is a mouse gene name. The observed sequence ends 4 residues before the CDR3 terminus, with the missing tail filled in from the germline J gene. The gene calls are TRBV1 and TRBJ2-2; 10 positions agree with TRBD1. CDR3 size: 15 residues. The germline V gene has CDR1 NSQYPW and CDR2 LRSPGD (reference sequence). V shed 6 bases, J shed 1 base, and the junction held 2 bases outside the gene matches. CDR3 bases read: TGCACCTGCAGGGGGGACAGGGGAAACACCGGG. Amino acid sequence: CTCRGDRGNTG. The whole CDR3 protein reads CTCRGDRGNTGQLYF.

To note about this clone: These gene names are mouse names. The read terminates 4 residues before the CDR3 end, so the remaining end is supplied by the germline J gene. The chain is built from TRBV13-3 and TRBJ1-1, with D tentatively TRBD1 (6 bases). Germline CDR1 is NNHDY and CDR2 is SYVADS. The CDR3 runs 12 residues. The CDR3 DNA, read in part, is TGTGCCAGCAGTGATCAGGGGCCA. It encodes CASSDQGP. The entire CDR3 reads CASSDQGPEVFF.

On this clone: Mouse gene names apply. The read stops 4 residues short of the end of the CDR3; the missing end is completed from the germline J gene. Other DNA variants within this sample encode the same CDR3. The chain links TRBV31 to TRBJ2-1; 10 bases are a match to TRBD2. The J segment lost 4 bases and the V segment lost 0 bases, leaving 3 bases of the junction unmatched. The length of the CDR3 is 15 residues. The V gene's germline CDR1 is GKSSPN and CDR2 SITVG. The chain's CDR3 is CAWSLQDWGYAEQFF. The CDR3 bases that were read are TGTGCCTGGAGTCTACAGGACTGGGGGTATGCT.

A few counts support this clone. Gene names follow the mouse nomenclature. The read ends 3 residues shy of where the CDR3 ends; the end is completed using the germline J gene. V gene TRBV13-3 combines with J gene TRBJ1-6, with TRBD1 matching over 9 bases. TRBJ1-6 is placed among ORFs of uncertain function. Germline loops: CDR1 NNHDY, CDR2 SYVADS. J gave up 7 bases and V 4 bases, and 6 bases lay outside the gene matches. The CDR3 spans 15 residues. The CDR3 DNA, read in part, is TGTGCCAGCAGTAAGTCCGGGACAGGGAATTCGCCC. Translation gives CASSKSGTGNSP. The full-length CDR3 reads as CASSKSGTGNSPLYF.

About this clone itself: Mouse germline and gene names are used. Sequencing ends 4 residues short of the CDR3 end; the germline J gene provides the rest. The chain is built from TRBV1 and TRBJ2-4, with 9 nucleotides matching TRBD2. This CDR3 region has 14 residues. Germline V gene lookup returns CDR1 NSQYPW and CDR2 LRSPGD (reference sequence). The CDR3: CTCSDLGGRNTLYF. CDR3 DNA, as far as it was read: TGCACCTGCAGCGATCTGGGGGGGAGGAAC.

This clone was detected a few times. All gene names here are mouse names. The sequenced fragment ends 3 residues before the CDR3 boundary, so the rest is inferred from the germline J gene. Other DNA variants within this sample encode the same CDR3. The chain couples TRBV5 to TRBJ1-6, with D hard to call. TRBJ1-6 is placed among ORFs of uncertain function. Germline V gene lookup returns CDR1 LGHNA and CDR2 YNLKQL (reference sequence). The CDR3 is made up of 15 amino acids. The germline V and J ends were trimmed by 4 bases and 0 bases, with 7 bases remaining between them. The chain's CDR3 is CASSPQNSYNSPLYF. Partial CDR3 DNA: TGTGCCAGCAGCCCCCAGAATTCCTATAATTCGCCC.

This clone has more than one count but fewer than ten. These gene names are mouse names. Coverage ceases 4 residues before the CDR3 finishes, and the germline J gene fills in the end. This chain links TRBV13-1 with TRBJ1-2; D is possibly TRBD1 (5 bases). Per germline, CDR1 NSHNY and CDR2 SYGAGN. CDR3 size: 15 residues. Trimming removed 1 base from V and 4 bases from J, with 14 bases in between. The chain's CDR3 is CASSDRAREGSDYTF. The CDR3 bases that were read are TGTGCCAGCAGTGATAGGGCCAGGGAGGGCTCC.

The table lists this clone with a few counts. Gene names are mouse gene names. The read falls 4 residues short of the CDR3 end, and the missing part is taken from the germline J gene. The chain is built from TRBV13-3 and TRBJ1-1; TRBD1 matches 7 bases. J was trimmed by 0 bases and V by 0 bases; bases with no gene match: 8. Germline loops: CDR1 NNHDY, CDR2 SYVADS. The CDR3 covers 17 residues. CDR3 bases read: TGTGCCAGCAGTGATGCTGCCAGGGGGATTGCAAACACA. This codes for CASSDAARGIANT. The complete CDR3 sequence is CASSDAARGIANTEVFF.

Worth noting for this clone: The genes and germline here are from mouse. The CDR3 end is not reached by the read, which stops 4 residues before it; the germline J gene fills it in. The gene calls are TRBV5 and TRBJ2-7, with 11 bases lining up with TRBD2. The CDR3 sequence is 15 residues long. Looked up from germline, CDR1 is LGHNA and CDR2 is YNLKQL (reference sequence). With V trimmed by 4 bases and J by 3 bases, 5 bases remained unmatched. Partial CDR3 DNA: TGTGCCAGCAGCCCCTCGGACTGGGGGGTCTAT. Translation: CASSPSDWGVY. The whole CDR3 sequence is CASSPSDWGVYEQYF.

As regards this clone: Mouse germline and gene names are used. Read sequence stops 4 residues before the CDR3 end, and the germline J gene provides the missing end. This rearrangement joins TRBV13-1 to TRBJ2-7; 9 positions match TRBD1. The CDR3 has 15 residues. CDR1 and CDR2 (germline): NSHNY, SYGAGN. The sequenced part of the CDR3 DNA is TGTGCCAGCAGTGATCACCGACAGGGGGGAGAT. It specifies CASSDHRQGGD. The whole CDR3 is CASSDHRQGGDEQYF.

A remark on this clone: The genes are named according to mouse. The CDR3 end lies 3 residues beyond the end of the read and is filled in from the germline J gene. This chain connects TRBV19 to TRBJ1-6; TRBD1 aligns across 7 bases. TRBJ1-6 is labeled an ORF, and its function is uncertain. This CDR3 spans 15 amino acids. CDR1 is FNHDT, CDR2 SITEND, per germline (reference sequence). Germline trimming cut 4 bases from V and 2 bases from J; bases unmatched to any gene: 3. CDR3 DNA (partial): TGTGCCAGCAGTCCGACAGGGACCTATAATTCGCCC. Translating it yields CASSPTGTYNSP. The entire CDR3 reads CASSPTGTYNSPLYF.

On this clone itself: Any gene name here is a mouse gene name. The CDR3 is cut off 4 residues early in the read; its end comes from the germline J gene. Within the sample, other DNA sequences also encode this same CDR3. The genes are TRBV13-1 and TRBJ2-1; TRBD2 is a possible D gene (6 bases). The CDR3 runs 15 residues. The V gene lost 0 bases and the J gene lost 2 bases, with 9 bases spanning the gap. From germline, CDR1 is NSHNY and CDR2 SYGAGN. The CDR3 loop is CASSDALGYYAEQFF. The covered CDR3 bases are TGTGCCAGCAGTGATGCTCTGGGGTACTATGCT.

Of note for this clone: The gene names given are mouse names. Sequencing ends 4 residues short of the CDR3 end; the germline J gene provides the rest. Other DNA sequences of this sample code for an identical CDR3. The chain links TRBV12-1 to TRBJ1-2; 7 nucleotides match TRBD1. Germline CDR1 and CDR2: SGHSN and HYEKVE. Trimming removed 0 bases from V and 2 bases from J; junction bases left unmatched: 2. The CDR3 totals 14 residues. CDR3 region: CASSLEGANSDYTF. The CDR3 DNA, read in part, is TGTGCCAGCTCTCTCGAGGGGGCGAACTCC.

On this clone itself: Mouse gene names and germline throughout. The sequenced fragment ends 4 residues before the CDR3 boundary, so the rest is inferred from the germline J gene. V gene TRBV1 combines with J gene TRBJ1-2, with 8 bases matching TRBD1. Per germline, CDR1 NSQYPW and CDR2 LRSPGD (reference sequence). The CDR3 is made up of 16 amino acids. V was clipped by 0 bases and J by 0 bases; unmatched bases: 3. CDR3 DNA (partial): TGCACCTGCAGTGCAGATCTGGACAGGGCAAACTCC. Translation: CTCSADLDRANS. The whole CDR3 protein is CTCSADLDRANSDYTF. Using reference TRBV1 and TRBJ1-2 for the parts outside the CDR3, the full variable domain is VTLLEQNPRWRLVPRGQAVNLRCILKNSQYPWMSWYQQDLQKQLQWLFTLRSPGDKEVKSLPGADYLATRVTDTELRLQVANMSQGRTLYCTCSADLDRANSDYTFGSGTRLLVI.

This clone was seen a few times. Gene names and germline refer to mouse. The read comes to an end 4 residues before the CDR3 does, leaving the germline J gene to fill in the end. The genes are TRBV19 and TRBJ2-2; 10 positions match TRBD2. CDR3 length: 16 residues. Trimming took 4 bases from V and 0 from J; bases not matched to a gene: 3. CDR1 FNHDT and CDR2 SITEND come from the germline V gene (reference sequence). The CDR3 sequence: CASSADWGANTGQLYF. Incomplete CDR3 DNA: TGTGCCAGCAGTGCCGACTGGGGGGCAAACACCGGG.